This TCR beta chain was observed in a study of cytomegalovirus exposure and HLA in healthy donors. Germline V gene data show CDR1 as SGHRS and CDR2 as YFSETQ. The V and J ends lost 0 bases and 5 bases, in that order; junction bases with no gene match: 12. This CDR3 comprises 17 residues. Some clones are missing from TCRdb's copy, which holds only in-frame ones; the method was immunoSEQ multiplex PCR. The sample has fewer than 75,000 clones; approximately 94% are singletons. The sequencing input was PBMCs. This chain links TRBV5-1 with TRBJ2-7, with 9 bases that match TRBD2. The receptor was derived from a woman younger than 35 in good health and CMV-seropositive. The CDR3 DNA sequence: TGCGCCAGCAGCTTGGGGCCGCCATCGGCGGGAGGGGACGAGCAGTACTTC. Its translation is CASSLGPPSAGGDEQYF. The complete variable domain, with remaining parts taken from reference TRBV5-1 and TRBJ2-7, reads KAGVTQTPRYLIKTRGQQVTLSCSPISGHRSVSWYQQTPGQGLQFLFEYFSETQRNKGNFPGRFSGRQFSNSRSEMNVSTLELGDSALYLCASSLGPPSAGGDEQYFGPGTRLTVT.